This T cell receptor (beta chain) is from a study of T cells after posttransplantation cyclophosphamide (dated by TCRdb to about 2016). With respect to the entire study: Using TRB sequencing, the study followed how the T cell repertoire rebuilt after myeloablative bone marrow transplantation with posttransplantation cyclophosphamide given as GVHD prophylaxis. Samples from about 32 PTCy-treated patients and 15 to 20 related bone marrow donors of those patients were subjected to antigen receptor sequencing. Blood from every one of the 30 or so PTCy patients who had 1-year posttransplant specimens underwent TRB sequencing. Up to 3 additional blood samples from 2 to 5.2 years after transplant were also TRB-sequenced in 3 patients, as was pretransplant blood from several patients. TRA and TRB clonality were tightly correlated in about ten samples, so subsequent TCR analyses focused on TRB only. Public TRB sequences were queried against a database of over 3,000 sequences associated with responses to pathogens, tumor antigens, self-antigens and alloantigens.

Study-wide findings and limitations: The TRB repertoires of T cells infiltrating skin or GI tract showed only limited overlap with the TRB repertoires of T cells in blood. Across a few dozen patients, TRB clonality was highly associated with recipient CMV seropositivity and CMV reactivation, and diversity in PTCy patients was similar to diversity in CNI/methotrexate controls. Donor-recipient similarity was low at 1-2 months but increased during the first year, and donor CD8+ memory clones often dominated later blood repertoires.

Genomic DNA was the input for TRB sequencing, which was run either with the immunoSEQ assay at survey resolution or with the hsTCRB kit. The study's processing was this. The immunoSEQ software handled initial read processing, and the LymphoSeq R package was used for repertoire analyses. Clonality was computed as 1 minus normalized Shannon entropy, and a Gini coefficient was also calculated for each TRB dataset. Phenotypes of unsorted samples were inferred by mapping TRB sequences from sorted subsets of the recipient or donor onto unsorted samples of the same recipient. TCRdb's version of the immuneACCESS table is confined to in-frame rearrangements and falls short of the full clone set. An unresolved V gene accounts for under half of the shortfall where checked; the remainder is of unknown origin. Clonal size and the V and J genes are those of that table, whereas D and trimming came from the DNA. The table notes over 10,000 clones here, none of them singletons. Roughly 27% of the sample comes from the top ten.

Here V drops 8 bases and J drops 3 bases, and the junction holds 7 bases not matched to any gene. As encoded in the germline V gene, CDR1 is SNHLY while CDR2 is FYNNEI. Taken from cysteine to phenylalanine, the CDR3 has 14 residues. Left in the record is the CDR3 DNA by itself, 42 bases read in frame from the first base. Per the publication, the treatment or condition label means: high-dose cyclophosphamide on days +3 and +4 as single-agent GVHD prophylaxis. For conditioning, the PTCy patients got busulfan and fludarabine, then a related or unrelated marrow graft, followed by cyclophosphamide on days +3 and +4. PTCy-treated patients came from a prospective multi-institutional clinical trial. Mononuclear cells from peripheral blood and bone marrow were separated by Ficoll-Hypaque density centrifugation and then cryopreserved. This clone was found many times. Its antigen remains unidentified. Base quality data are lacking; no much larger clone is found one base away.

Sequencing used PBMCs, obtained after allogeneic stem cell transplant with posttransplant cyclophosphamide. The rearranged segments are TRBV2 and TRBJ2-3, with 8 bases in between that match TRBD1. The receptor was isolated from a female patient in her thirties or forties who received an allogeneic stem cell transplant from a related donor, was CMV-positive, and had acute GVHD only. After a transplant, the donor of the graft may account for some T cells. The DNA sequence is TGTGCCAGCTCTCCGCGACAGGGGACAGATACGCAGTATTTT. Translated, it reads CASSPRQGTDTQYF.